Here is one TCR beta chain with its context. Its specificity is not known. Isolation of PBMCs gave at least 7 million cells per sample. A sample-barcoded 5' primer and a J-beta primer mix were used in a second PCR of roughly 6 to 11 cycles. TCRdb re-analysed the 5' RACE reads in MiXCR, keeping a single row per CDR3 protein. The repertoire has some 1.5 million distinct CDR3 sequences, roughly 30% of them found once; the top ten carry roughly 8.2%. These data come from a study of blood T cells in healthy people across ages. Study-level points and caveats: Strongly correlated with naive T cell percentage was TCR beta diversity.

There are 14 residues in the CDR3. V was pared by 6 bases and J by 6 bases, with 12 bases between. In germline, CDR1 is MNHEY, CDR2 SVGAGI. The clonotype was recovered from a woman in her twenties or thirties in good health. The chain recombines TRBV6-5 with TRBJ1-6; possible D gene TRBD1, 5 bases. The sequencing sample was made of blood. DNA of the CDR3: TGTGCCAGCAGAAGGGGCGGGTTTAATTCACCCCTCCACTTT. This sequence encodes CASRRGGFNSPLHF.